The 29 T cell receptor beta chains listed next were all sequenced from one sample in a study of cytomegalovirus exposure and HLA in healthy donors. Sequencing used immunoSEQ multiplex PCR; TCRdb keeps in-frame clones, though not all of them. The sample yields approximately 200,000 clones, 80% to 90% seen once. The material sequenced was PBMCs. These receptors all come from a woman in her thirties in good health and CMV-seropositive.

The DNA for the CDR3 is TGCGCCAGCAGTCAATCGCGGGGGACCAATCAGCCCCAGCATTTT. It specifies CASSQSRGTNQPQHF. The V gene is TRBV23-1, the J gene TRBJ1-5; weak D call: TRBD1 (5 bases). TRBV23-1 belongs to the ORF category, with a function that is uncertain. With 0 bases removed from V and 3 bases from J, the gap between germline ends came to 9 bases. This CDR3 region has 15 residues.

This clone was observed once. The V call is TRBV27, the J call TRBJ1-4; 7 bases are shared with TRBD1. Looked up from germline, CDR1 is MNHEY and CDR2 is SMNVEV (reference sequence). The trim removed 5 bases at V and 8 bases at J, leaving 14 bases unmatched. The CDR3 totals 16 residues. The CDR3, as DNA: TGTGCCAGCAGTACGACGGAGGGGGCACGCCGAGAAAAACTGTTTTTT. This translates into CASSTTEGARREKLFF.

This clone has a single count. The CDR3 region has the DNA TGTGCCAGCAGTCGGGAGGGACTAGCCAAAAACATTCAGTACTTC. This gives the protein CASSREGLAKNIQYF. This chain links TRBV6-6 with TRBJ2-4; 8 bases map to TRBD2. V lost 5 bases to trimming and J lost 0 bases; unmatched junction nucleotides: 3. Germline CDR1 and CDR2: MNHNY and SVGAGI (reference sequence). The CDR3 has 15 residues.

The chain carries TRBV15 and TRBJ2-7, with 9 bases matching TRBD1. Per germline, CDR1 LNHNV and CDR2 YYDKDF (reference sequence). The V gene end was trimmed by 4 bases and the J gene end by 7 bases; junction bases not matched to a gene: 5. This CDR3 is 13 amino acids long. CDR3 region: CATSTWDREEQYF. The CDR3 region has the DNA TGTGCCACCAGCACTTGGGACAGGGAAGAGCAGTACTTC.

This chain uses TRBV5-1 with TRBJ2-1; D is unclear. The V and J ends lost 0 bases and 5 bases respectively, with 6 bases between them. The CDR3 has 13 amino acids. Germline V gene data show CDR1 as SGHRS and CDR2 as YFSETQ. The DNA for the CDR3 is TGCGCCAGCAGCTTGGAAATAGACAATGAGCAGTTCTTC. Protein sequence: CASSLEIDNEQFF. The complete variable domain, with remaining parts taken from reference TRBV5-1 and TRBJ2-1, reads KAGVTQTPRYLIKTRGQQVTLSCSPISGHRSVSWYQQTPGQGLQFLFEYFSETQRNKGNFPGRFSGRQFSNSRSEMNVSTLELGDSALYLCASSLEIDNEQFFGPGTRLTVL.

This clone appeared many times. The V and J genes are TRBV21-1 and TRBJ2-5; no DNA check was done on the table's D call, TRBD2. TRBV21-1 is deemed a pseudogene. The CDR3 totals 16 residues. The CDR3 DNA is TGTGCCAGCAGCGGGAGGGCTAGCGGGAGTATCGAGACCCAGTACTTC. It specifies CASSGRASGSIETQYF.

V is TRBV9 and J is TRBJ2-7, with D maybe TRBD2 (5 bases). There are 13 residues in the CDR3. Trimming shortened V by 0 bases and J by 6 bases, and 10 bases separated the two germline ends. Germline V CDR1 and CDR2: SGDLS, YYNGEE. This CDR3 is CASSVGHLAEQYF. CDR3 nucleotide sequence: TGTGCCAGCAGCGTAGGCCACCTAGCCGAGCAGTACTTC.

The chain is built from TRBV5-1 and TRBJ2-1; 11 bases are shared with TRBD2. The J segment lost 6 bases and the V segment lost 4 bases, leaving 6 bases of the junction unmatched. Germline V gene data show CDR1 as SGHRS and CDR2 as YFSETQ. This CDR3 spans 15 amino acids. The CDR3 DNA sequence: TGCGCCAGCAGCCTGGGAGGGACTAGCGGCAATGAGCAGTTCTTC. Translating it yields CASSLGGTSGNEQFF.

The CDR3 loop is CASRAGLTNEKLFF. DNA for the CDR3: TGTGCCAGCAGGGCGGGTTTAACTAATGAAAAACTGTTTTTT. The rearrangement joins TRBV6-6 to TRBJ1-4; no definite D call. Looked up from germline, CDR1 is MNHNY and CDR2 is SVGAGI (reference sequence). The ends were cut back, 6 bases at V and 1 base at J, with 9 bases in the middle. The CDR3 has 14 amino acids.

V gene TRBV27 combines with J gene TRBJ2-7, with 7 bases aligning to TRBD1. Germline V CDR1 and CDR2: MNHEY, SMNVEV (reference sequence). The CDR3 spans 14 residues. The V and J ends lost 5 bases and 0 bases, in that order; junction bases with no gene match: 4. This CDR3 reads CASSPRDSSYEQYF. As DNA, the CDR3 is TGTGCCAGCAGTCCTCGGGACAGCTCCTACGAGCAGTACTTC.

V is TRBV21-1 and J is TRBJ2-7; TRBD1, the table's D call, lacks a check against the DNA. TRBV21-1 is annotated as a pseudogene. The CDR3 has 15 residues. CDR3 protein: CASSRSAGEAYEQYF. The DNA for the CDR3 is TGTGCCAGCAGCAGGTCGGCAGGCGAAGCCTACGAGCAGTACTTC.

The genes are TRBV11-2 and TRBJ1-2; perhaps TRBD1 as D (5 bases). Germline CDR1 and CDR2: SGHAT and FQNNGV. The CDR3 runs to 15 residues. The V end lost 0 bases, the J end lost 11 bases, and 19 bases lay between the germline ends. CDR3 DNA sequence: TGTGCCAGCAGCTTAGATAACCCAGGGAACCAGCGATACACCTTC. It codes for CASSLDNPGNQRYTF.

The chain is built from TRBV30 and TRBJ1-1; D is perhaps TRBD1 (6 bases). The germline gives CDR1 GTSNPN, CDR2 SVGIG (reference sequence). This CDR3 contains 13 residues. The ends were cut back, 2 bases at V and 5 bases at J, with 12 bases in the middle. The CDR3 nucleotides are TGTGCCTGGAGTTTCCAGGGGTGGACTGAAGCTTTCTTT. Amino acids: CAWSFQGWTEAFF.

The sample holds a few counts of this clone. The chain couples TRBV7-9 to TRBJ1-2; 8 bases are shared with TRBD1. This CDR3 is built from 14 residues. V was pared by 4 bases and J by 8 bases, with 9 bases of the junction left unmatched. In germline, CDR1 is SEHNR, CDR2 FQNEAQ (reference sequence). CDR3 coding DNA: TGTGCCAGCAGCTCGGGACAGGCGGGGCTAGGCTACACCTTC. It specifies CASSSGQAGLGYTF.

This clone was seen a single time. The chain recombines TRBV5-1 with TRBJ2-7, with 7 bases matching TRBD2. The germline V gene encodes CDR1 SGHRS and CDR2 YFSETQ. V dropped 6 bases and J dropped 2; count of bases not matched to a gene: 14. The CDR3 has 16 residues. As DNA, the CDR3 is TGCGCCAGCAACCTCCAGCCTAGCGGATCTACCTACGAGCAGTACTTC. Residues: CASNLQPSGSTYEQYF.

V and J are TRBV5-1 and TRBJ2-1; 9 nucleotides align to TRBD2. V lost 3 bases and J lost 14; bases outside the gene matches: 18. The CDR3 runs to 16 residues. From germline, CDR1 is SGHRS and CDR2 YFSETQ. DNA for the CDR3: TGCGCCAGCAGCTCGCTTGGCGGGAGGGAAGGGCGCGGTGAGTTCTTC. Its translation is CASSSLGGREGRGEFF. Full variable domain (missing parts from reference TRBV5-1 and TRBJ2-1): KAGVTQTPRYLIKTRGQQVTLSCSPISGHRSVSWYQQTPGQGLQFLFEYFSETQRNKGNFPGRFSGRQFSNSRSEMNVSTLELGDSALYLCASSSLGGREGRGEFFGPGTRLTVL.

The chain has TRBV2 and TRBJ2-7, with 7 bases identical to TRBD2. This CDR3 is built from 14 residues. With 6 bases clipped from V and 2 bases from J, the junction kept 7 bases outside the gene matches. Germline assignment: CDR1 SNHLY and CDR2 FYNNEI. The CDR3 spells CASRSALAAYEQYF. In DNA form, the CDR3 reads TGTGCCAGCAGGTCCGCCCTAGCGGCCTACGAGCAGTACTTC.

This clone was detected once. The genes are TRBV19 and TRBJ1-1; perhaps TRBD1 as D (5 bases). With 9 bases removed from V and 3 bases from J, the gap between germline ends came to 14 bases. This CDR3 region has 13 residues. Germline V gene sequence: CDR1 LNHDA, CDR2 SQIVND (reference sequence). The CDR3 sequence is CASRRDSDTEAFF. As DNA, the CDR3 is TGTGCCAGCCGCCGGGACTCGGACACTGAAGCTTTCTTT.

The chain uses TRBV29-1 and TRBJ1-5; unclear D gene. V gave up 4 bases and J gave up 4 bases, with 17 bases separating them. The CDR3 contains 15 residues. CDR1 and CDR2 from the germline V gene are SQVTM and ANQGSEA. The CDR3 loop is CSVASGPTPNQPQHF. The CDR3 DNA reads TGCAGCGTTGCTAGTGGCCCTACGCCAAATCAGCCCCAGCATTTT.

This clone occurred a few times. The chain is built from TRBV5-1 and TRBJ1-2, with TRBD1 identical over 12 bases. The CDR3 has 13 residues. In germline, CDR1 is SGHRS, CDR2 YFSETQ. The J segment lost 3 bases and the V segment lost 7 bases, leaving 1 base of the junction unmatched. The CDR3 nucleotides read TGCGCCAGCGGGACAGGGGGCGACTATGGCTACACCTTC. Amino acid sequence: CASGTGGDYGYTF.

This chain links TRBV5-1 with TRBJ1-1, with D perhaps matching TRBD1 (6 bases). There are 15 residues in the CDR3. Germline-derived CDR1 and CDR2 are SGHRS and YFSETQ. Trimming cost V 3 bases and J 5 bases, with 17 bases left between them. The CDR3 DNA reads TGCGCCAGCAGCTCGAGCCCCAGGGGAAGGACTGAAGCTTTCTTT. Encoded protein: CASSSSPRGRTEAFF.

In its sample, this clone was seen once. This sequence joins TRBV7-8 and TRBJ2-1; 7 bases are a match to TRBD1. This CDR3 has 13 residues. Looked up from germline, CDR1 is SGHVS and CDR2 is FQNEAQ. V shed 5 bases and J 7 bases; nucleotides not matched to a gene: 5. The CDR3: CASSPRDRNEQFF. CDR3 nucleotide sequence: TGTGCCAGCAGCCCCCGGGACAGAAATGAGCAGTTCTTC.

This chain connects TRBV19 to TRBJ1-2; perhaps TRBD1 as D (6 bases). The CDR3 has 15 amino acids. Germline V gives CDR1 LNHDA, CDR2 SQIVND (reference sequence). V lost 3 bases to trimming and J lost 3 bases, with 14 bases between them. The CDR3 sequence is CASSMTQGLYYGYTF. As DNA, the CDR3 is TGTGCCAGTAGTATGACGCAGGGGCTGTACTATGGCTACACCTTC.

The V gene is TRBV7-9, the J gene TRBJ1-5; no reliable D call. CDR1 is SEHNR, CDR2 FQNEAQ, per germline (reference sequence). V gave up 6 bases and J gave up 5 bases, with 11 bases separating them. CDR3 length equals 13 residues. This CDR3 reads CASRGLEDQPQHF. CDR3 bases: TGTGCCAGCAGGGGTTTGGAGGATCAGCCCCAGCATTTT.

This clone turned up a few times. The chain is built from TRBV5-1 and TRBJ1-3, with TRBD1 matching over 7 bases. CDR1 and CDR2 (germline): SGHRS, YFSETQ. The CDR3 length is 15 residues. With 3 bases clipped from V and 4 bases from J, the junction kept 7 bases outside the gene matches. The CDR3 is CASSWSGTDGNTIYF. The DNA of the CDR3 is TGCGCCAGCAGCTGGTCCGGGACAGACGGAAACACCATATATTTT.

The chain couples TRBV29-1 to TRBJ1-1; a possible D gene is TRBD1 (6 bases). Per the germline V gene, CDR1 is SQVTM and CDR2 is ANQGSEA. Trimming took 6 bases from V and 0 from J, leaving 11 bases between them. The CDR3 loop spans 13 amino acids. This CDR3 reads CSVPGTLNTEAFF. The CDR3 bases are TGCAGCGTGCCCGGGACACTGAACACTGAAGCTTTCTTT.

A remark on this clone: A read error may account for a junction end that differs from germline. This chain links TRBV28 with TRBJ2-7, with TRBD2 matching 7 bases. This CDR3 comprises 16 residues. CDR1 is MDHEN and CDR2 is SYDVKM in the germline V gene. Here the CDR3 DNA reads TGTGCCAGCAGTCTATGGGGTAGCGGGCTCCCCTACGAGCAGTACTTC. It specifies CASSLWGSGLPYEQYF.

The chain carries TRBV10-1 and TRBJ2-5, with 8 bases matching TRBD1. V shed 6 bases and J 1 base; nucleotides not matched to a gene: 13. CDR3 length equals 17 residues. In germline, CDR1 is WNHNN, CDR2 SYGVQD (reference sequence). CDR3 nucleotides: TGCGCCAGCAGGAAATATCAGGGGGCGACAGTCCAAGAGACCCAGTACTTC. The encoded protein is CASRKYQGATVQETQYF.

The chain joins TRBV29-1 to TRBJ1-2; D gene ambiguous. The V end was cut by 5 bases, the J end by 4 bases, with 20 bases between. The CDR3 contains 15 residues. Germline V gene lookup returns CDR1 SQVTM and CDR2 ANQGSEA. The CDR3 region is CSVPRAGGIGYGYTF. The CDR3 DNA follows: TGCAGCGTTCCCCGAGCAGGAGGCATAGGCTATGGCTACACCTTC. Complete variable domain (other parts from reference TRBV29-1 and TRBJ1-2): SAVISQKPSRDICQRGTSLTIQCQVDSQVTMMFWYRQQPGQSLTLIATANQGSEATYESGFVIDKFPISRPNLTFSTLTVSNMSPEDSSIYLCSVPRAGGIGYGYTFGSGTRLTVV.